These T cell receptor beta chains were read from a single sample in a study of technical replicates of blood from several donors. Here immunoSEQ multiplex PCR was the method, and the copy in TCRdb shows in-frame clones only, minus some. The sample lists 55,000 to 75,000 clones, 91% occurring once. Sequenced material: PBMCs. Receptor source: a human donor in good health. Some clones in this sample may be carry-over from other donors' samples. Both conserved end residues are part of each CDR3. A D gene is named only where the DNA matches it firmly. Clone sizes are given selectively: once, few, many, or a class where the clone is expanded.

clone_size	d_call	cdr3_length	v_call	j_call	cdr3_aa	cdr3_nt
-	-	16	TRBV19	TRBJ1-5	CASSISAGASNQPQHF	TGTGCCAGTAGTATATCGGCAGGGGCGAGCAATCAGCCCCAGCATTTT
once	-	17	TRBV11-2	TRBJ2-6	CASSLGAGFSGANVLTF	TGTGCCAGCAGCTTAGGGGCAGGGTTCTCTGGGGCCAACGTCCTGACTTTC
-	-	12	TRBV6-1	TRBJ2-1	CASSYTDRGQFF	TGTGCCAGCAGCTACACAGACAGAGGCCAGTTCTTC
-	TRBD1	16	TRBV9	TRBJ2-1	CASSGVLWGQGGEQFF	TGTGCCAGCAGCGGCGTCCTTTGGGGACAGGGGGGTGAGCAGTTCTTC
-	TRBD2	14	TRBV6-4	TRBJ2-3	CASSATSASDTQYF	TGTGCCAGCAGTGCGACTAGCGCTTCAGATACGCAGTATTTT
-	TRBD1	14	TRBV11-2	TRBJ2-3	CASSFTGGTDTQYF	TGTGCCAGCAGCTTTACAGGGGGCACAGATACGCAGTATTTT
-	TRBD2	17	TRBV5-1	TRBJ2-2	CASSPRGGLLNTGELFF	TGCGCCAGCAGCCCCCGCGGGGGGCTTTTGAACACCGGGGAGCTGTTTTTT
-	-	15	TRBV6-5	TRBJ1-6	CASSYYQGNNSPLHF	TGTGCCAGCAGTTACTACCAGGGGAATAATTCACCCCTCCACTTT
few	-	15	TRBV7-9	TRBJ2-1	CASSSPLDRYNEQFF	TGTGCCAGCAGCTCCCCTCTCGACAGATACAATGAGCAGTTCTTC
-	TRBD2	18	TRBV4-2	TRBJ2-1	CASSQLPSGGHSYNEQFF	TGTGCCAGCAGCCAGCTGCCTAGCGGGGGGCACTCCTACAATGAGCAGTTCTTC
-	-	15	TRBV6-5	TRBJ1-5	CASSYDGVSNQPQHF	TGTGCCAGCAGTTACGACGGGGTTAGCAATCAGCCCCAGCATTTT
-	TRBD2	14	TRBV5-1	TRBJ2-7	CASSLASGDYEQYF	TGCGCCAGCAGCTTGGCTAGCGGGGACTACGAGCAGTACTTC
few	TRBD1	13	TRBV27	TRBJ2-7	CASRLTGVGEQYF	TGTGCCAGCAGATTGACAGGGGTGGGCGAGCAGTACTTC
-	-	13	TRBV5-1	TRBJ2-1	CASSPVFAGEQFF	TGCGCCAGCAGCCCAGTCTTCGCGGGCGAGCAGTTCTTC
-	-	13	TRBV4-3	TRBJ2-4	CASSHGHKDIQYF	TGCGCCAGCAGCCACGGACATAAGGACATTCAGTACTTC
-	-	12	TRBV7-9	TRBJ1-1	CASSLTGTEAFF	TGTGCCAGCAGCTTAACGGGCACTGAAGCTTTCTTT
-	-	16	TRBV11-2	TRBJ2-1	CASSSSSRGYYNEQFF	TGTGCCAGCAGCTCATCCTCCCGAGGCTACTACAATGAGCAGTTCTTC